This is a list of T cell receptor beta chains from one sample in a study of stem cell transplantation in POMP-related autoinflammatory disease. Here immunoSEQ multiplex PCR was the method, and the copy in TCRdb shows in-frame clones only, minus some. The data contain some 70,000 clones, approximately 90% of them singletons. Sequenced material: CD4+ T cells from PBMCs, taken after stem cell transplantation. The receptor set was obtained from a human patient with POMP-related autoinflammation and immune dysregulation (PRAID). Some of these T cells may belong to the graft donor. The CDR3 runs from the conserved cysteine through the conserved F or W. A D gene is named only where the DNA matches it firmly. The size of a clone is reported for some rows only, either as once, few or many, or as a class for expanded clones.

CDR3 DNA: TGTGCCAGCAGTCGGGACGGACTGAACACTGAAGCTTTCTTT
CDR3 protein: CASSRDGLNTEAFF
D gene: NA
clone size: NA
J gene: TRBJ1-1
V gene: TRBV6-5

CDR3 DNA: TGCGCCAGCAGCCAGGGGGGACAGCCCCGCTCTGGAAACACCATATATTTT
CDR3 protein: CASSQGGQPRSGNTIYF
D gene: TRBD1
clone size: NA
J gene: TRBJ1-3
V gene: TRBV4-1

CDR3 DNA: TGTGCCAGCAGTTTCGGGACAGGGGGGCAGCCCCAGCATTTT
CDR3 protein: CASSFGTGGQPQHF
D gene: TRBD1
clone size: NA
J gene: TRBJ1-5
V gene: TRBV27

CDR3 DNA: TGCGCCAGCAGCCTTCCGAGGGGAGACACTGAAGCTTTCTTT
CDR3 protein: CASSLPRGDTEAFF
D gene: NA
clone size: few
J gene: TRBJ1-1
V gene: TRBV4-1

CDR3 DNA: TGCGCCAGCAGCTTGGACGGGAGCTCCTACAATGAGCAGTTCTTC
CDR3 protein: CASSLDGSSYNEQFF
D gene: NA
clone size: NA
J gene: TRBJ2-1
V gene: TRBV5-1

CDR3 DNA: TGTGCCAGCAGCCAGGAAGGTCAGGGAGGGGAGACCCAGTACTTC
CDR3 protein: CASSQEGQGGETQYF
D gene: TRBD2
clone size: NA
J gene: TRBJ2-5
V gene: TRBV3-1/TRBV3-2

CDR3 DNA: TGCGCCAGCAGCCCGACTGCGAACACTGAAGCTTTCTTT
CDR3 protein: CASSPTANTEAFF
D gene: NA
clone size: NA
J gene: TRBJ1-1
V gene: TRBV5-1

CDR3 DNA: TGTGCCAGCAGTTCCGAGGGCACCTCAGGGAGCGGTGAAAAACTGTTTTTT
CDR3 protein: CASSSEGTSGSGEKLFF
D gene: NA
clone size: NA
J gene: TRBJ1-4
V gene: TRBV28

CDR3 DNA: TGTGCCAGCAGTTACCAGGGATACCAAGAGACCCAGTACTTC
CDR3 protein: CASSYQGYQETQYF
D gene: NA
clone size: NA
J gene: TRBJ2-5
V gene: TRBV6-5

CDR3 DNA: TGTGCCAGCACCGGGGGATTATACGGGGAGCTGTTTTTT
CDR3 protein: CASTGGLYGELFF
D gene: NA
clone size: NA
J gene: TRBJ2-2
V gene: TRBV28

CDR3 DNA: TGTGCCATCAGGCCGAACGGCAGGGGTGAAGCTTTCTTT
CDR3 protein: CAIRPNGRGEAFF
D gene: NA
clone size: NA
J gene: TRBJ1-1
V gene: TRBV10-3

CDR3 DNA: TGTGCCAGCAGTTTCGTCTTCAGCTCCTACGAGCAGTACTTC
CDR3 protein: CASSFVFSSYEQYF
D gene: NA
clone size: NA
J gene: TRBJ2-7
V gene: TRBV28

CDR3 DNA: TGTGCCAGCAGCTTAACCTCCTACAATGAGCAGTTCTTC
CDR3 protein: CASSLTSYNEQFF
D gene: NA
clone size: NA
J gene: TRBJ2-1
V gene: TRBV7-2

CDR3 DNA: TGTGCCAGCAGCTTAGTTACCGGGGAGCTGTTTTTT
CDR3 protein: CASSLVTGELFF
D gene: NA
clone size: NA
J gene: TRBJ2-2
V gene: TRBV11-2

CDR3 DNA: TGCGCCAGCAGCCAACCTCATAGGACAGGCTCTGGAAACACCATATATTTT
CDR3 protein: CASSQPHRTGSGNTIYF
D gene: TRBD1
clone size: NA
J gene: TRBJ1-3
V gene: TRBV4-1

CDR3 DNA: TGTGCCTGGATGCCACTGGGATACAGGTTACCCTCCTACAATGAGCAGTTCTTC
CDR3 protein: CAWMPLGYRLPSYNEQFF
D gene: NA
clone size: NA
J gene: TRBJ2-1
V gene: TRBV30

CDR3 DNA: TGTGCCAGCAGTTCCCATACCACCTACGAGCAGTACTTC
CDR3 protein: CASSSHTTYEQYF
D gene: NA
clone size: NA
J gene: TRBJ2-7
V gene: TRBV12-3/TRBV12-4

CDR3 DNA: TGTGCCACCCCCGGGCAGGGGACAGGGCATGAAAAACTGTTTTTT
CDR3 protein: CATPGQGTGHEKLFF
D gene: TRBD1
clone size: once
J gene: TRBJ1-4
V gene: TRBV24-1

CDR3 DNA: TGTGCCAGCTCACCGGCGGCGTCGACGCCCGTCCATCGATACGAGCAGTACTTC
CDR3 protein: CASSPAASTPVHRYEQYF
D gene: NA
clone size: NA
J gene: TRBJ2-7
V gene: TRBV18

CDR3 DNA: TGTGCCAGCAGCTTTGGGACAGGGGCTGGAAACACCATATATTTT
CDR3 protein: CASSFGTGAGNTIYF
D gene: TRBD1
clone size: NA
J gene: TRBJ1-3
V gene: TRBV5-6

CDR3 DNA: TGTGCCAGCAGTTTCACAGGGGGCCCCTATGGCTACACCTTC
CDR3 protein: CASSFTGGPYGYTF
D gene: TRBD1
clone size: NA
J gene: TRBJ1-2
V gene: TRBV27

CDR3 DNA: TGTGCCTGGAGTGTCTCTAGCGGGTGGGGTTTAGAGACCCAGTACTTC
CDR3 protein: CAWSVSSGWGLETQYF
D gene: TRBD2
clone size: NA
J gene: TRBJ2-5
V gene: TRBV30

CDR3 DNA: TGTGCCAGCAGCTTGGGTCGCAGGGATGAGACCCAGTACTTC
CDR3 protein: CASSLGRRDETQYF
D gene: NA
clone size: NA
J gene: TRBJ2-5
V gene: TRBV5-4

CDR3 DNA: TGTGCCAGCAGTAGTGAGGACAACGGAAACACCATATATTTT
CDR3 protein: CASSSEDNGNTIYF
D gene: NA
clone size: NA
J gene: TRBJ1-3
V gene: TRBV2

CDR3 DNA: TGTGCCAGCAGCTTACCTGGAGGTCCCTATTCACCCCTCCACTTT
CDR3 protein: CASSLPGGPYSPLHF
D gene: NA
clone size: NA
J gene: TRBJ1-6
V gene: TRBV7-8

CDR3 DNA: TGTGCCAGCAGCGAAGACAGGGATCAGCCCCAGCATTTT
CDR3 protein: CASSEDRDQPQHF
D gene: TRBD1
clone size: NA
J gene: TRBJ1-5
V gene: TRBV6-1

CDR3 DNA: TGTGCCAGCAGCGTAGGGGGGCAACCCTCTCGGACGCAGTATTTT
CDR3 protein: CASSVGGQPSRTQYF
D gene: NA
clone size: NA
J gene: TRBJ2-3
V gene: TRBV6-5

CDR3 DNA: TGTGCCAGCAGTTTAGGGCTAAGCACAGATACGCAGTATTTT
CDR3 protein: CASSLGLSTDTQYF
D gene: NA
clone size: once
J gene: TRBJ2-3
V gene: TRBV27

CDR3 DNA: TGTGCCAGTAGTATTATAGCGGCAGGGCCAGGGACTGAAGCTTTCTTT
CDR3 protein: CASSIIAAGPGTEAFF
D gene: NA
clone size: NA
J gene: TRBJ1-1
V gene: TRBV19

CDR3 DNA: TGTGCCAGCAGCTACGTTGGGACCGGTAATTCACCCCTCCACTTT
CDR3 protein: CASSYVGTGNSPLHF
D gene: NA
clone size: NA
J gene: TRBJ1-6
V gene: TRBV7-2

CDR3 DNA: TGCGCCAGCAGTGAAACCGGGGGGGGTCTAGCCAAAAACATTCAGTACTTC
CDR3 protein: CASSETGGGLAKNIQYF
D gene: TRBD2
clone size: NA
J gene: TRBJ2-4
V gene: TRBV10-1

CDR3 DNA: TGTGCCAGCAGTGAAGCAGGAGGAAAAGAGACCCAGTACTTC
CDR3 protein: CASSEAGGKETQYF
D gene: NA
clone size: NA
J gene: TRBJ2-5
V gene: TRBV6-1

CDR3 DNA: TGTGCCAGCAGCTTAGGAAACACCGGGGAGCTGTTTTTT
CDR3 protein: CASSLGNTGELFF
D gene: NA
clone size: once
J gene: TRBJ2-2
V gene: TRBV7-3

CDR3 DNA: TGTGCCACCAGCAGGGACAGGGGTGGAGGTCAGCCCCAGCATTTT
CDR3 protein: CATSRDRGGGQPQHF
D gene: TRBD1
clone size: NA
J gene: TRBJ1-5
V gene: TRBV15

CDR3 DNA: TGTGCCAGCAGTTCACGGTTTCGGCGGTCGGCTAATGAAAAACTGTTTTTT
CDR3 protein: CASSSRFRRSANEKLFF
D gene: NA
clone size: few
J gene: TRBJ1-4
V gene: TRBV28